These 21 T cell receptor beta chains share one sample of origin, sequenced in a study of lymphopenia after photon versus proton radiotherapy. Profiled with immunoSEQ multiplex PCR; TCRdb holds only in-frame clones, not every one. The sample has tens of thousands of clones, roughly 86% seen once. The sequencing used peripheral blood, collected from a patient treated with proton-based radiotherapy. The receptors derive from a woman aged 70 to 79 with pancreatic cancer. Some clones in this sample may be carry-over from other donors' samples.

CDR3 region: CAWSVGSYEQYF. The CDR3 bases are TGTGCCTGGAGTGTGGGGTCCTACGAGCAGTACTTC. The chain is built from TRBV30 and TRBJ2-7; unclear D gene. The V gene's germline CDR1 is GTSNPN and CDR2 SVGIG (reference sequence). V was trimmed by 0 bases and J by 1 base, leaving 4 bases between them. The CDR3 loop spans 12 amino acids.

This clone was detected a few times. The J gene is TRBJ2-1, the V gene TRBV15; 8 positions match TRBD2. This CDR3 comprises 19 residues. CDR1 is LNHNV and CDR2 is YYDKDF in the germline V gene (reference sequence). Trimming removed 0 bases from V and 1 base from J; junction bases left unmatched: 11. The CDR3 spells CATSRDRGTSGRSYNEQFF. The CDR3 region has the DNA TGTGCCACCAGCAGAGATCGGGGAACTAGCGGCAGATCCTACAATGAGCAGTTCTTC.

V usage is TRBV27 and J usage is TRBJ1-5; D is undetermined. Germline V gene data show CDR1 as MNHEY and CDR2 as SMNVEV (reference sequence). V lost 5 bases, J lost 0 bases, and 8 bases lay in between. This CDR3 region has 14 residues. The CDR3 nucleotides are TGTGCCAGCAGTCCGCAAAATAGCAATCAGCCCCAGCATTTT. Translated: CASSPQNSNQPQHF.

A few counts support this clone. The chain uses TRBV2 and TRBJ1-5; possibly TRBD1 for D (5 bases). The germline V and J ends were trimmed by 7 bases and 3 bases, with 10 bases remaining between them. The CDR3 length is 13 residues. Germline CDR1 is SNHLY and CDR2 is FYNNEI. The CDR3 bases are TGTGCCAGCAATAGGGACCTCAATCAGCCCCAGCATTTT. Amino acid sequence: CASNRDLNQPQHF.

The V gene is TRBV9, the J gene TRBJ1-6; no reliable D call. Germline V gene data show CDR1 as SGDLS and CDR2 as YYNGEE. With 3 bases removed from V and 4 bases from J, the gap between germline ends came to 5 bases. The CDR3 contains 13 residues. The DNA for the CDR3 is TGTGCCAGCAGCGAGAATTATAATTCACCCCTCCACTTT. Translated: CASSENYNSPLHF.

The chain uses TRBV11-2 and TRBJ2-7; tentatively, D is TRBD1 (5 bases). Germline V gives CDR1 SGHAT, CDR2 FQNNGV. The CDR3 is made up of 14 amino acids. V gave up 1 base and J gave up 5 bases, with 12 bases separating them. CDR3 sequence reads: CASSLVQGGNEQYF. In nucleotides, the CDR3 is TGTGCCAGCAGCTTAGTCCAGGGTGGAAACGAGCAGTACTTC. Combining the CDR3 with reference TRBV11-2 and TRBJ2-7 gives the whole variable domain EAGVAQSPRYKIIEKRQSVAFWCNPISGHATLYWYQQILGQGPKLLIQFQNNGVVDDSQLPKDRFSAERLKGVDSTLKIQPAKLEDSAVYLCASSLVQGGNEQYFGPGTRLTVT.

As DNA, the CDR3 is TGTGCCATCAGTGAAGGGGCAGGTGAAAAACTGTTTTTT. Its translation: CAISEGAGEKLFF. This sequence joins TRBV10-3 and TRBJ1-4; D might be TRBD1 (5 bases). V was pared by 3 bases and J by 7 bases, with 9 bases between. Germline loops: CDR1 ENHRY, CDR2 SYGVKD. This CDR3 is 13 amino acids long.

The chain combines TRBV19 with TRBJ2-7; unclear D gene. V was shortened by 1 base and J by 0 bases, with 4 bases between the two germline ends. The length of the CDR3 is 13 residues. The germline CDR1 and CDR2 sequences are LNHDA and SQIVND (reference sequence). CDR3 bases: TGTGCCAGTAGTATAGGAGCCTCCTACGAGCAGTACTTC. Translation: CASSIGASYEQYF.

This chain links TRBV11-2 with TRBJ1-6; D gene uncertain. The germline V gene has CDR1 SGHAT and CDR2 FQNNGV. Trimming took 5 bases from V and 6 from J, leaving 8 bases between them. CDR3 length: 13 residues. CDR3 loop: CASSASGNSPLHF. CDR3 nucleotides: TGTGCCAGCAGCGCAAGCGGTAATTCACCCCTCCACTTT.

CDR3 amino acids: CASRPTGTGDTEAFF. In DNA form, the CDR3 reads TGTGCCAGCAGACCCACCGGGACAGGGGACACTGAAGCTTTCTTT. This sequence joins TRBV6-5 and TRBJ1-1, with 10 nucleotides matching TRBD1. Germline values: CDR1 MNHEY, CDR2 SVGAGI. Trimming took 6 bases from V and 3 from J; bases not matched to a gene: 7. The CDR3 contains 15 residues.

This chain joins TRBV10-1 and TRBJ2-5; either TRBD1 or TRBD2 may supply D (7 bases each). The CDR3 spans 15 residues. Trimming stripped 10 bases from V and 2 bases from J, with 20 bases between. Germline CDR1 WNHNN, CDR2 SYGVQD (reference sequence). The CDR3 reads CANQGGGHGQETQYF. CDR3 in DNA: TGCGCCAACCAGGGGGGGGGTCACGGGCAAGAGACCCAGTACTTC.

This clone was detected only a few times. The chain combines TRBV2 with TRBJ2-2; D remains unclear. The CDR3 sequence is 14 residues long. V lost 4 bases to trimming and J lost 7 bases, with 13 bases between them. The germline V gene encodes CDR1 SNHLY and CDR2 FYNNEI. CDR3 loop: CASSVEVSVGELFF. The CDR3 region has the DNA TGTGCCAGCAGTGTCGAGGTCTCGGTCGGGGAGCTGTTTTTT.

This sequence joins TRBV6-1 and TRBJ1-4; no reliable D call. Looked up from germline, CDR1 is MNHNS and CDR2 is SASEGT. The CDR3 has 15 amino acids. V was cut by 2 bases and J by 0 bases, with 7 bases left in between. The chain's CDR3 is CASSESAATNEKLFF. CDR3 sequence (DNA): TGTGCCAGCAGTGAATCGGCAGCAACTAATGAAAAACTGTTTTTT.

The chain couples TRBV5-1 to TRBJ2-1, with TRBD2 matching 13 bases. After removal of 4 bases from V and 7 bases from J, the junction contained 8 bases not matched to a gene. Looked up from germline, CDR1 is SGHRS and CDR2 is YFSETQ. The CDR3 length is 16 residues. The CDR3 nucleotides read TGCGCCAGCAGCCCGGAGACTAGCGGGAGGCGGAATGAGCAGTTCTTC. This translates into CASSPETSGRRNEQFF.

The chain combines TRBV19 with TRBJ2-2; 10 nucleotides align to TRBD2. Germline V gene data show CDR1 as LNHDA and CDR2 as SQIVND (reference sequence). The CDR3 contains 14 residues. V shed 5 bases, J shed 6 bases, and the junction held 3 bases outside the gene matches. The CDR3 reads CASSGAGGAGELFF. As DNA, the CDR3 is TGTGCCAGTAGTGGAGCGGGAGGGGCCGGGGAGCTGTTTTTT.

The chain combines TRBV30 with TRBJ1-5; D unclear. Trimming took 2 bases from V and 2 from J, leaving 10 bases between them. CDR3 length equals 14 residues. Per germline, CDR1 GTSNPN and CDR2 SVGIG (reference sequence). In DNA, the CDR3 is TGTGCCTGGAGTAACGGGCAAGGCAATCAGCCCCAGCATTTT. Translating it yields CAWSNGQGNQPQHF.

The rearrangement joins TRBV27 to TRBJ2-5; D is unresolved. The V end was cut by 3 bases, the J end by 2 bases, with 7 bases between. Germline CDR1 is MNHEY and CDR2 is SMNVEV (reference sequence). This CDR3 contains 13 residues. CDR3 DNA sequence: TGTGCCAGCAGTTTTGGCCCACAAGAGACCCAGTACTTC. This translates into CASSFGPQETQYF.

The chain joins TRBV5-6 to TRBJ2-5; 7 nucleotides line up with TRBD1. Germline loops: CDR1 SGHDT, CDR2 YYEEEE. The CDR3 extends over 15 amino acids. J gave up 1 base and V 0 bases, and 3 bases lay outside the gene matches. DNA for the CDR3: TGTGCCAGCAGCTTGGACAGGGGTCCCCAAGAGACCCAGTACTTC. Translating it yields CASSLDRGPQETQYF.

This clone was detected once. V and J are TRBV10-2 and TRBJ2-5; 12 nucleotides agree with TRBD1. Germline V lookup: CDR1 WSHSY, CDR2 SAAADI. The CDR3 covers 16 residues. V was clipped by 6 bases and J by 6 bases; unmatched bases: 11. The CDR3 here is CASSTTGTGGRKTQYF. Written as DNA, the CDR3 is TGCGCCAGCAGCACTACCGGGACAGGGGGCAGAAAGACCCAGTACTTC.

The CDR3 region is CASRPTFSDRDGTEAFF. Written as DNA, the CDR3 is TGCGCCAGCCGCCCTACATTTTCCGACAGGGACGGGACTGAAGCTTTCTTT. The chain combines TRBV5-1 with TRBJ1-1, with TRBD1 matching 7 bases. CDR3 length: 17 residues. Unmatched junction bases numbered 20, after V lost 7 bases and J lost 5 bases. Germline loops: CDR1 SGHRS, CDR2 YFSETQ.

Remarks on this clone: One end of the junction varies from germline; a read error may be responsible. The CDR3 loop reads CASSSEGETQYF. In DNA, the CDR3 is TGTGCTAGCAGCTCCGAGGGGGAGACCCAGTACTTC. This sequence joins TRBV7-7 and TRBJ2-5, with D perhaps being TRBD1 or TRBD2 (5 bases each). The CDR3 has 12 amino acids. Germline V gives CDR1 SSHAT, CDR2 FNYEAQ (reference sequence).